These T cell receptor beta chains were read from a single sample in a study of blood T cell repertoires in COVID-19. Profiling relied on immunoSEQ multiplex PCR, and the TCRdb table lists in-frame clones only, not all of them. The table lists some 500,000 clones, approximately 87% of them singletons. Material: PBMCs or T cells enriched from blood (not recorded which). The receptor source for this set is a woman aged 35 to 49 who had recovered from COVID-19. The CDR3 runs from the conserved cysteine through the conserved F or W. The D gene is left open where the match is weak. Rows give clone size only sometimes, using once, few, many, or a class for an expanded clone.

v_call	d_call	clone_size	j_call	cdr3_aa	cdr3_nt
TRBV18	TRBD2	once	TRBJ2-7	CASSEQRERPLEQYF	TGTGCCAGCTCAGAACAGCGGGAGAGGCCGCTCGAGCAGTACTTC
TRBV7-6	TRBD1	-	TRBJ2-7	CASSRWTGGGEQYF	TGTGCCAGCAGCCGTTGGACAGGGGGAGGCGAGCAGTACTTC
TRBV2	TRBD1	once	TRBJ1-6	CASDGQASSYNSPLHF	TGTGCCAGCGATGGACAGGCAAGCTCCTATAATTCACCCCTCCACTTT
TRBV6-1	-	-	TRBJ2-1	CASSDWRINEQFF	TGTGCCAGCAGTGATTGGAGAATTAATGAGCAGTTCTTC
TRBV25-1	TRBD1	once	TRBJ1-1	CASREGQLEAFF	TGTGCCAGCAGGGAGGGACAGCTTGAAGCTTTCTTT
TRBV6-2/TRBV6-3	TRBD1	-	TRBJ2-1	CASSDRDSLRRRYNEQFF	TGTGCCAGCAGTGACCGGGACAGTCTTAGGCGGAGGTACAATGAGCAGTTCTTC
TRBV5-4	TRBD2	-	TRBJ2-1	CASSLWLAGGPNNEQFF	TGTGCCAGCAGCTTGTGGTTAGCGGGAGGGCCCAACAATGAGCAGTTCTTC
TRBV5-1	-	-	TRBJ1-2	CASSLRQGGFFGYTF	TGCGCCAGCAGCTTGAGGCAGGGAGGGTTCTTCGGGTACACCTTC
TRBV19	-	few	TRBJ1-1	CASSPQQGVAFF	TGTGCCAGTAGTCCCCAACAGGGTGTAGCTTTCTTT
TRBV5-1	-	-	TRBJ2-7	CASSLGTRAYEQYF	TGCGCCAGCAGCTTGGGGACAAGAGCCTACGAGCAGTACTTC
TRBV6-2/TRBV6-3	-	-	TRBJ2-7	CASSYQRWEQYF	TGTGCCAGCAGTTACCAGCGATGGGAGCAGTACTTC
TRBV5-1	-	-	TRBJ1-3	CASSADGTQGNTIYF	TGCGCCAGCAGCGCTGACGGGACACAAGGAAACACCATATATTTT
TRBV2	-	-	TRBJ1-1	CASKREGETEAFF	TGTGCCAGTAAAAGGGAGGGGGAGACTGAAGCTTTCTTT
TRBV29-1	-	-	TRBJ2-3	CSVAEGRTDTQYF	TGCAGCGTCGCTGAGGGTCGCACAGATACGCAGTATTTT
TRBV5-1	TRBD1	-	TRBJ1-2	CASSTGQGEGYTF	TGCGCCAGCAGCACTGGACAGGGGGAAGGCTACACCTTC
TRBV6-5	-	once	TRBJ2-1	CASGTSKYNEQFF	TGTGCCAGCGGGACATCGAAGTACAATGAGCAGTTCTTC
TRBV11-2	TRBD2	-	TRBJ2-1	CASSLMVAGGRFNEQFF	TGTGCCAGCAGCTTAATGGTAGCGGGAGGAAGGTTCAATGAGCAGTTCTTC
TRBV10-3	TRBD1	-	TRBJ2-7	CAISGTGVSYEQYF	TGTGCCATCAGTGGGACAGGGGTCTCCTACGAGCAGTACTTC
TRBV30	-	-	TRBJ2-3	CAWSARERVLTDTQYF	TGTGCCTGGAGCGCCAGGGAGCGGGTTCTAACAGATACGCAGTATTTT
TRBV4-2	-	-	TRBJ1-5	CASSQDEGSNQPQHF	TGTGCCAGCAGCCAAGATGAGGGTAGCAATCAGCCCCAGCATTTT
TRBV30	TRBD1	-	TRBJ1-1	CAWSGQGVIEAFF	TGTGCCTGGAGCGGACAGGGGGTGATTGAAGCTTTCTTT
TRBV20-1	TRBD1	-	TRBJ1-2	CSAFGQGGYTF	TGCAGTGCTTTTGGACAGGGGGGCTACACCTTC
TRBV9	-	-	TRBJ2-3	CASSVESGHGTDTQYF	TGTGCCAGCAGCGTAGAATCAGGCCACGGCACAGATACGCAGTATTTT
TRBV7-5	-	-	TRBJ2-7	CARSLTTSENEQYF	TGTGCCAGAAGCTTAACTACTAGCGAGAACGAGCAGTACTTC
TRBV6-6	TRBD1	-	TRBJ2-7	CASSLQGASYEQYF	TGTGCCAGCAGCCTCCAGGGGGCCTCCTACGAGCAGTACTTC
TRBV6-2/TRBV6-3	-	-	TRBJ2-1	CASSSGGYEQFF	TGTGCCAGCAGCTCCGGAGGGTATGAGCAGTTCTTC
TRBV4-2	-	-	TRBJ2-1	CASSPPSGGNNEQFF	TGTGCCAGCAGCCCGCCGAGCGGAGGGAACAATGAGCAGTTCTTC
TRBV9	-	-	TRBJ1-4	CASSARGSNEKLFF	TGTGCCAGCAGCGCGCGAGGTTCTAATGAAAAACTGTTTTTT
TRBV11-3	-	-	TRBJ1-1	CASSLARRGTEAFF	TGTGCCAGCAGCTTAGCCCGCAGGGGCACTGAAGCTTTCTTT
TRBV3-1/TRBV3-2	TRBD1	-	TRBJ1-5	CASSPGTGGFQPQHF	TGTGCCAGCAGCCCCGGGACAGGGGGCTTCCAGCCCCAGCATTTT
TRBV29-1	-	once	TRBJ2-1	CSVRSYNEQFF	TGCAGCGTTCGCTCCTACAATGAGCAGTTCTTC
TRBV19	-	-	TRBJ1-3	CASRIVTGSGNTIYF	TGTGCCAGTAGGATTGTCACTGGCTCTGGAAACACCATATATTTT
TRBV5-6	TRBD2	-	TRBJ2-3	CASSTGLAGGPDDTQYF	TGTGCCAGCAGCACAGGACTAGCGGGAGGGCCCGATGATACGCAGTATTTT
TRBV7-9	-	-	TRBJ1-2	CASTPEAGLGGYTF	TGTGCCAGCACCCCCGAAGCAGGACTTGGTGGCTACACCTTC
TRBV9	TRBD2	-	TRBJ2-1	CASSAQAGGESYNEQFF	TGTGCCAGCAGCGCACAAGCGGGAGGTGAATCCTACAATGAGCAGTTCTTC
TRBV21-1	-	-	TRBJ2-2	CASSKTAGSASANTGELFF	TGTGCCAGCAGCAAAACCGCTGGATCAGCGTCCGCGAACACCGGGGAGCTGTTTTTT
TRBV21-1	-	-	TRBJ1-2	CASHRGYGYTF	TGTGCCAGCCACCGGGGCTATGGCTACACCTTC
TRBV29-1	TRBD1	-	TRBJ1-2	CSVLDRAGYGYTF	TGCAGCGTTCTGGACAGGGCTGGCTATGGCTACACCTTC
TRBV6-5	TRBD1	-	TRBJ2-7	CASSPAGQGVYEQYF	TGTGCCAGCAGTCCGGCGGGACAGGGAGTCTACGAGCAGTACTTC
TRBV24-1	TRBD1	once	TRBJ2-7	CATSDWTGESYEQYF	TGTGCCACCAGTGATTGGACAGGAGAATCATACGAGCAGTACTTC
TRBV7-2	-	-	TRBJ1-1	CASRLVGHMNTEAFF	TGTGCCAGCAGGTTAGTGGGACACATGAACACTGAAGCTTTCTTT
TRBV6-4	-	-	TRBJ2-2	CASRPTRANTGELFF	TGTGCCAGCAGACCGACTAGAGCGAACACCGGGGAGCTGTTTTTT
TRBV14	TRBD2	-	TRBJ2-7	CASSQMGTTLREQYF	TGTGCCAGCAGCCAAATGGGGACTACGTTAAGGGAGCAGTACTTC
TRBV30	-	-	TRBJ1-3	CAWRLRGTFGNTIYF	TGTGCCTGGAGGCTGCGGGGTACTTTCGGAAACACCATATATTTT
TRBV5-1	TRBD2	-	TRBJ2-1	CASRKITGTSGRASRTYNEQFF	TGCGCCAGCAGGAAAATTACCGGGACTAGCGGGAGGGCCAGTAGAACCTACAATGAGCAGTTCTTC
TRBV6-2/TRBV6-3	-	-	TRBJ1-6	CASSSLRISYNSPLHF	TGTGCCAGCAGTTCGCTCAGGATCTCCTATAATTCACCCCTCCACTTT
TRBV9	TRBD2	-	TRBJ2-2	CASSKPGTSGSKIGELFF	TGTGCCAGCAGTAAGCCTGGGACTAGCGGGAGTAAGATCGGGGAGCTGTTTTTT
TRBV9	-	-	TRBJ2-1	CASSVGGVGLYNEQFF	TGTGCCAGCAGCGTAGGCGGGGTGGGGCTCTACAATGAGCAGTTCTTC
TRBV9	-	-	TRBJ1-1	CASSVEWAGTEAFF	TGTGCCAGCAGCGTAGAATGGGCAGGCACTGAAGCTTTCTTT
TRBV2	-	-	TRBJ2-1	CASNPNLGGNEQFF	TGTGCCAGCAATCCGAATTTAGGGGGTAATGAGCAGTTCTTC
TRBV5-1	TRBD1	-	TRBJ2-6	CASSLRQGNSGANVLTF	TGCGCCAGCAGCTTGCGACAGGGTAACTCTGGGGCCAACGTCCTGACTTTC
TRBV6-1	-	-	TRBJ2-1	CASSDPGGLGPTNEQFF	TGTGCCAGCAGTGATCCCGGCGGGTTAGGGCCGACCAATGAGCAGTTCTTC
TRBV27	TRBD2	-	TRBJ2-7	CASSYLAGAYEQYF	TGTGCCAGCAGTTACCTAGCGGGTGCCTACGAGCAGTACTTC
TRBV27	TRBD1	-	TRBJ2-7	CASSLLPTGWNEQYF	TGTGCCAGCAGTCTCCTACCGACAGGGTGGAACGAGCAGTACTTC